Below, 15 T cell receptor beta chains from the same sample are listed, as sequenced in a study of CXCR3-negative and CXCR3-positive naive CD8 T cells. The libraries of TRB cDNA were constructed through 5' RACE using UMI labels. TCRdb reworked the 5' RACE reads into one entry per CDR3 protein, no DNA. Its clone listing holds over 35,000 distinct CDR3 sequences. Sequenced: naive CXCR3- CD8+ T cells from blood. Subset indicated: CD45RO-CCR7+CD27+CD95- naive CD8+ T cells lacking CXCR3 (TNR3-). These receptor sequences come from a human donor in good health. Some clones in this sample may be carry-over from other donors' samples.

The CDR3 spells CASSPRRGGELFF. V gene TRBV7-6 combines with J gene TRBJ2-2; TCRdb names TRBD1, which stays unverified in the absence of DNA. The CDR3 contains 13 residues. CDR1 is SGHVS and CDR2 is FNYEAQ in the germline V gene.

This chain joins TRBV4-3 and TRBJ2-1; TCRdb returns TRBD1, unconfirmable since there is no DNA. The CDR3 is made up of 13 amino acids. Germline V gives CDR1 LGHNA, CDR2 YSLEER. The CDR3 loop reads CASHGQENNEQFF.

This sequence joins TRBV20-1 and TRBJ1-1. Per the germline V gene, CDR1 is DFQATT and CDR2 is SNEGSKA (reference sequence). The CDR3 is 13 residues long. The CDR3 region is CSADETVNTEAFF.

The V and J genes are TRBV3-1 and TRBJ2-4; the D call from TCRdb, TRBD1, cannot be confirmed without DNA. The CDR3 is made up of 16 amino acids. Germline V CDR1 and CDR2: LGHDT, YNNKEL (reference sequence). CDR3: CASSHRTGNAKNIQYF. Using reference TRBV3-1 and TRBJ2-4 for the parts outside the CDR3, the full variable domain is DTAVSQTPKYLVTQMGNDKSIKCEQNLGHDTMYWYKQDSKKFLKIMFSYNNKELIINETVPNRFSPKSPDKAHLNLHINSLELGDSAVYFCASSHRTGNAKNIQYFGAGTRLSVL.

The V and J genes are TRBV2 and TRBJ2-2. Germline V CDR1 and CDR2: SNHLY, FYNNEI. The CDR3 sequence is 12 residues long. CDR3 residues: CASSVNTGELFF.

The chain uses TRBV5-1 and TRBJ2-3; without DNA, the TCRdb call of TRBD2 cannot be checked. The CDR3 covers 12 residues. CDR1 and CDR2 (germline): SGHRS, YFSETQ. The CDR3 here is CASALDSYTQYF.

The chain is built from TRBV2 and TRBJ2-7; TCRdb's D call of TRBD1 is untestable without DNA. This CDR3 contains 14 residues. The germline V gene has CDR1 SNHLY and CDR2 FYNNEI. The CDR3: CASSGTGEAYEQYF.

V usage is TRBV29-1 and J usage is TRBJ2-7; TCRdb's D gene call, TRBD2, goes unchecked for lack of DNA. Germline V CDR1 and CDR2: SQVTM, ANQGSEA. This CDR3 region has 12 residues. CDR3 amino acids: CSVGQARGEQYF.

The V and J genes are TRBV29-1 and TRBJ2-2. This CDR3 region has 12 residues. Per germline, CDR1 SQVTM and CDR2 ANQGSEA. CDR3 sequence reads: CSVEEGAGELFF.

V is TRBV7-2 and J is TRBJ2-1; the TCRdb D gene call, TRBD2, has no DNA to confirm it. The CDR3 loop spans 16 amino acids. Germline V gene sequence: CDR1 SGHTA, CDR2 FQGNSA. CDR3 sequence reads: CASSPQREPPYNEQFF.

The chain joins TRBV6-6 to TRBJ1-4. The CDR3 covers 16 residues. The germline V gene encodes CDR1 MNHNY and CDR2 SVGAGI (reference sequence). CDR3: CASSYPPQGVYEKLFF.

The chain employs TRBV7-2 and TRBJ2-1; with no DNA, the TCRdb D assignment of TRBD1 cannot be verified. The CDR3 covers 13 residues. Germline values: CDR1 SGHTA, CDR2 FQGNSA. This CDR3 reads CASSLTRGNEQFF. The full variable domain, with the rest looked up from reference TRBV7-2 and TRBJ2-1, is GAGVSQSPSNKVTEKGKDVELRCDPISGHTALYWYRQSLGQGLEFLIYFQGNSAPDKSGLPSDRFSAERTGGSVSTLTIQRTQQEDSAVYLCASSLTRGNEQFFGPGTRLTVL.

The gene calls are TRBV7-9 and TRBJ2-6; TCRdb names TRBD2, which stays unverified in the absence of DNA. Germline V gene sequence: CDR1 SEHNR, CDR2 FQNEAQ (reference sequence). This CDR3 contains 13 residues. The CDR3 reads CASSFSLSNVLTF.

The chain links TRBV12-3 or TRBV12-4 to TRBJ2-4. The CDR3 runs 12 residues. The CDR3 reads CASLGKWDIQYF.

J is TRBJ2-5 and V is TRBV7-6; TCRdb names TRBD1, which stays unverified in the absence of DNA. The CDR3 is made up of 13 amino acids. Looked up from germline, CDR1 is SGHVS and CDR2 is FNYEAQ. CDR3 residues: CASSHRTEKTQYF.